Each of the 9 T cell receptor beta chains below was sequenced from the same sample in a study of liver allograft versus peripheral blood T cells. Study-level background: Graft-liver T cell receptor repertoires were compared against recipient peripheral blood repertoires.

One entry per CDR3 protein, called by TCRdb with MiXCR from the reads. The table includes several thousand distinct CDR3 sequences, approximately 16% detected once. The receptor set was obtained from a human patient who had a liver transplant. Some T cells may be provided by the graft donor.

The chain uses TRBV12-3 or TRBV12-4 and TRBJ2-7; 14 bases map to TRBD2. This CDR3 is 15 amino acids long. V lost 5 bases to trimming and J lost 7 bases; unmatched junction nucleotides: 7. The CDR3 is CASSQTSGGVEEQYF. The CDR3 DNA sequence: TGTGCCAGCAGTCAGACTAGCGGGGGGGTCGAGGAGCAGTACTTC.

This clonotype is categorized as medium-sized. The chain uses TRBV6-1 and TRBJ1-5; a possible D gene is TRBD1 (5 bases). The CDR3 sequence is 17 residues long. CDR1 and CDR2 (germline): MNHNS, SASEGT. The germline V and J ends were trimmed by 6 bases and 2 bases, with 20 bases remaining between them. The DNA of the CDR3 is TGTGCCAGCAGGGGATTCAAGGGGTTTTCTCGCAATCAGCCCCAGCATTTT. Encoded protein: CASRGFKGFSRNQPQHF.

This clonotype is medium-sized in the sample. J is TRBJ1-4 and V is TRBV6-5; TRBD1 aligns across 8 bases. CDR1 is MNHEY and CDR2 is SVGAGI in the germline V gene. J was trimmed by 7 bases and V by 4 bases; bases with no gene match: 8. CDR3 size: 15 residues. The chain's CDR3 is CASSFSDREAEKLFF. CDR3 DNA: TGTGCCAGCAGTTTCTCGGACAGGGAGGCTGAAAAACTGTTTTTT.

The chain is built from TRBV20-1 and TRBJ1-2; TRBD1 might be the D (5 bases). The germline CDR1 and CDR2 sequences are DFQATT and SNEGSKA (reference sequence). V dropped 3 bases and J dropped 8 bases, with 16 bases sitting between them. The CDR3 length is 13 residues. Here the CDR3 DNA reads TGCAGTGCTAGTCCCGACAGCACTCGGGGCTACACCTTC. Protein: CSASPDSTRGYTF.

This clonotype was observed a handful of times. This chain joins TRBV20-1 and TRBJ2-1, with D uncertain. The V gene lost 5 bases and the J gene lost 4 bases, with 15 bases spanning the gap. Germline CDR1 DFQATT, CDR2 SNEGSKA (reference sequence). This CDR3 region has 14 residues. CDR3 sequence: CSASRSLFYNEQFF. In DNA, the CDR3 is TGCAGTGCTTCCAGGTCCCTCTTTTACAATGAGCAGTTCTTC.

The chain uses TRBV20-1 and TRBJ1-1; D may be TRBD1 (5 bases). Trimming stripped 5 bases from V and 6 bases from J, with 16 bases between. This CDR3 is built from 13 residues. CDR1 and CDR2 (germline): DFQATT, SNEGSKA (reference sequence). CDR3: CSAPGGGNAEAFF. The CDR3 bases are TGCAGTGCTCCGGGTGGGGGTAACGCTGAAGCTTTCTTT.

This clonotype was seen a few times. The chain combines TRBV27 with TRBJ2-1; 7 bases agree with TRBD2. J was trimmed by 3 bases and V by 6 bases; bases with no gene match: 8. CDR1 MNHEY and CDR2 SMNVEV come from the germline V gene (reference sequence). The CDR3 has 15 residues. CDR3 nucleotides: TGTGCCAGCAGCCCTGCGGGACTACACTACAATGAGCAGTTCTTC. Translation gives CASSPAGLHYNEQFF.

Within the sample, this clonotype is medium-sized. The V and J genes are TRBV7-3 and TRBJ1-1; D is unclear. The V end was cut by 3 bases, the J end by 6 bases, with 14 bases between. From germline, CDR1 is SGHTA and CDR2 FQGTGA. This CDR3 spans 14 amino acids. The chain's CDR3 is CASSFGTPRAEAFF. For the CDR3, the DNA is TGTGCCAGCAGCTTCGGCACTCCCCGGGCTGAAGCTTTCTTT.

Only one count was recorded for this clonotype. The V call is TRBV5-5, the J call TRBJ2-1; D uncertain. CDR3 size: 15 residues. From germline, CDR1 is SGHKS and CDR2 YYEKEE (reference sequence). Trimming shortened V by 0 bases and J by 2 bases, and 9 bases separated the two germline ends. For the CDR3, the DNA is TGTGCCAGCAGCTTGGGTATCCAGACCTACAATGAGCAGTTCTTC. As protein: CASSLGIQTYNEQFF.